Listed below are T cell receptor beta chains from one sample, sequenced in a study of cytomegalovirus exposure and HLA in healthy donors. Clones were sequenced by immunoSEQ multiplex PCR, and TCRdb holds only the in-frame ones, with some missing. Here the sample spans approximately 200,000 clones, approximately 78% being singletons. The source material was PBMCs. These receptors were taken from a woman younger than 45 in good health and CMV-seronegative. Both conserved end residues are part of each CDR3. Each record gives: D gene, V gene, J gene, clone size, CDR3 protein, CDR3 DNA. D genes are given only for firm matches. Rows may omit the clone size; those that give it use once, few, many or a size class.

.	TRBV28	TRBJ2-5	.	CASIATGRLETQYF	TGTGCCAGCATAGCGACAGGGAGGCTAGAGACCCAGTACTTC
TRBD1	TRBV30	TRBJ2-2	.	CACRDRGSGELFF	TGTGCCTGCCGGGACAGGGGGTCCGGGGAGCTGTTTTTT
.	TRBV14	TRBJ1-6	.	CASSPQTHSPLHF	TGTGCCAGCAGCCCTCAGACACATTCACCCCTCCACTTT
TRBD2	TRBV4-1	TRBJ2-1	.	CASSQQPRTSGAYNEQFF	TGCGCCAGCAGCCAACAACCTCGGACTAGCGGTGCCTACAATGAGCAGTTCTTC
TRBD1	TRBV28	TRBJ1-2	.	CATQGQGPGYTF	TGTGCCACCCAAGGACAGGGCCCCGGCTACACCTTC
.	TRBV19	TRBJ2-5	.	CASSIGGRLAQETQYF	TGTGCCAGTAGTATAGGGGGGCGGCTGGCCCAAGAGACCCAGTACTTC
.	TRBV6-1	TRBJ1-1	.	CASTVNTEAFF	TGTGCCAGCACAGTGAACACTGAAGCTTTCTTT
.	TRBV2	TRBJ2-4	.	CASSSGDKNIQYF	TGTGCCAGCAGTTCCGGGGACAAAAACATTCAGTACTTC
TRBD2	TRBV2	TRBJ2-1	.	CASVPGLAGSNEQFF	TGTGCCAGCGTGCCGGGACTAGCGGGATCCAATGAGCAGTTCTTC
TRBD2	TRBV30	TRBJ2-3	.	CAWSNAGGEKDTQYF	TGTGCCTGGAGTAACGCGGGGGGGGAGAAAGATACGCAGTATTTT
.	TRBV30	TRBJ1-5	.	CAWSGDTNQPQHF	TGTGCCTGGAGCGGGGACACCAATCAGCCCCAGCATTTT
TRBD2	TRBV18	TRBJ2-5	.	CASSPRLAGVETQYF	TGTGCCAGCTCACCGCGACTAGCGGGGGTGGAGACCCAGTACTTC
.	TRBV15	TRBJ1-2	.	CATSREGGEWDYTF	TGTGCCACCAGCAGAGAGGGAGGGGAATGGGACTACACCTTC
.	TRBV6-5	TRBJ1-5	few	CASSYSGRNQPQHF	TGTGCCAGCAGTTACTCGGGGCGCAATCAGCCCCAGCATTTT
.	TRBV5-5	TRBJ2-7	.	CASSLEPQGSYEQYF	TGTGCCAGCAGTCTCGAACCCCAGGGGTCCTACGAGCAGTACTTC
TRBD1	TRBV28	TRBJ2-1	.	CASSEPGQEYNEQFF	TGTGCCAGCAGTGAACCGGGACAGGAGTACAATGAGCAGTTCTTC
TRBD2	TRBV9	TRBJ2-1	.	CASSVAASGGGNEQFF	TGTGCCAGCAGCGTAGCAGCCAGCGGGGGAGGCAATGAGCAGTTCTTC
.	TRBV30	TRBJ2-1	.	CAWNSRVGSYNEQFF	TGTGCCTGGAACTCCAGGGTAGGCTCCTACAATGAGCAGTTCTTC
.	TRBV14	TRBJ1-2	.	CASSQLTQGIGGYTF	TGTGCCAGCAGCCAACTCACCCAGGGGATTGGAGGCTACACCTTC
.	TRBV30	TRBJ2-1	.	CAWSRWEKDEQFF	TGTGCCTGGAGTAGGTGGGAGAAGGATGAGCAGTTCTTC
TRBD2	TRBV2	TRBJ2-3	.	CASVSSGRADTQYF	TGTGCCAGCGTCAGTAGCGGGAGGGCAGATACGCAGTATTTT
.	TRBV2	TRBJ2-7	.	CASRQAAANEQYF	TGTGCCAGCAGACAGGCAGCCGCCAACGAGCAGTACTTC
.	TRBV5-1	TRBJ1-1	few	CASSQSQANTEAFF	TGCGCCAGCAGTCAATCCCAGGCGAACACTGAAGCTTTCTTT
.	TRBV28	TRBJ1-5	.	CASSFLGEGQPQHF	TGTGCCAGCAGTTTTTTGGGAGAGGGTCAGCCCCAGCATTTT
.	TRBV7-9	TRBJ1-1	.	CASSLRHGTEAFF	TGTGCCAGCAGCCTACGACATGGGACTGAAGCTTTCTTT
.	TRBV6-5	TRBJ1-5	.	CASSPRTVSNQPQHF	TGTGCCAGCAGTCCCCGGACAGTTAGCAATCAGCCCCAGCATTTT
.	TRBV1	TRBJ1-5	.	CTSSQGAEGADQPQHF	TGCACCAGCAGCCAAGGGGCGGAGGGGGCGGATCAGCCCCAGCATTTT
.	TRBV30	TRBJ1-5	once	CAWSVGGDQPQHF	TGTGCCTGGAGTGTTGGGGGCGATCAGCCCCAGCATTTT
TRBD1	TRBV14	TRBJ2-7	.	CASSFDRVHEQYF	TGTGCCAGCAGCTTTGACAGGGTCCACGAGCAGTACTTC
TRBD1	TRBV5-1	TRBJ2-7	.	CASSQGQGTYEQYF	TGCGCCAGCAGCCAAGGACAGGGAACCTACGAGCAGTACTTC
.	TRBV7-2	TRBJ1-1	.	CASSYSTEAFF	TGTGCCAGCAGCTACAGTACTGAAGCTTTCTTT
.	TRBV5-3	TRBJ1-4	few	CARSHRGAMKNCFF	.
.	TRBV6-1	TRBJ1-3	.	CASSEQGSGNTIYF	TGTGCCAGCAGTGAACAGGGGTCCGGAAACACCATATATTTT
TRBD1	TRBV12-5	TRBJ1-1	.	CASGLRQGLEAFF	TGTGCTAGTGGTTTAAGACAGGGTTTGGAAGCTTTCTTT
.	TRBV30	TRBJ1-1	.	CAGPGGSNEAFF	TGTGCCGGGCCGGGGGGGTCCAACGAAGCTTTCTTT
TRBD1	TRBV5-1	TRBJ2-7	.	CASSTGTGGLYEQYF	TGCGCCAGCAGCACCGGGACAGGGGGCCTCTACGAGCAGTACTTC
TRBD2	TRBV5-1	TRBJ2-2	.	CASSLGAGVNTGELFF	TGCGCCAGCAGCTTGGGCGCGGGAGTTAACACCGGGGAGCTGTTTTTT
TRBD1	TRBV28	TRBJ2-7	.	CASSTGTEANEQYF	TGTGCCAGCAGTACCGGGACAGAGGCTAACGAGCAGTACTTC
.	TRBV7-9	TRBJ2-7	.	CASSPSSAEQYF	TGTGCCAGCAGCCCAAGTAGTGCTGAGCAGTACTTC
.	TRBV6-1	TRBJ1-5	once	CASHHFTGAQHF	TGTGCCAGCCACCACTTCACGGGGGCCCAGCATTTT
.	TRBV6-1	TRBJ1-2	once	CASSEGPSSGYGYTF	TGTGCCAGCAGTGAAGGACCTTCCAGCGGGTATGGCTACACCTTC
TRBD1	TRBV11-2	TRBJ1-1	.	CASSFGQGTGAFF	TGTGCCAGCAGCTTTGGACAGGGCACAGGAGCTTTCTTT
.	TRBV5-4	TRBJ2-3	.	CASSTRQAASTDTQYF	TGTGCCAGCAGCACGCGACAGGCTGCTAGCACAGATACGCAGTATTTT
TRBD1	TRBV2	TRBJ1-5	once	CASSDRAASNQPQHF	TGTGCCAGCAGCGACAGGGCTGCGAGCAATCAGCCCCAGCATTTT